This passage covers 21 T cell receptor beta chains from one sample sequenced in a study of cytomegalovirus exposure and HLA in healthy donors. A multiplex PCR was run with 60 Vbeta primers and 13 Jbeta primers. Clones were sequenced by immunoSEQ multiplex PCR, and TCRdb holds only the in-frame ones, with some missing. This table holds 50,000 to 65,000 clones, about 65% found once. What was sequenced was PBMCs. The origin of the receptors is a man over 45 in good health and CMV-seropositive.

The chain is built from TRBV7-8 and TRBJ1-4; D possibly corresponds to TRBD1 (5 bases). Trimming removed 5 bases at V and 0 bases at J, with 16 bases between. This CDR3 is built from 17 residues. Looked up from germline, CDR1 is SGHVS and CDR2 is FQNEAQ. This CDR3 reads CASSTHRFGSTNEKLFF. In DNA form, the CDR3 reads TGTGCCAGCAGCACCCACAGGTTCGGGTCAACTAATGAAAAACTGTTTTTT.

The genes are TRBV6-5 and TRBJ1-1; a possible D gene is TRBD1 (5 bases). The length of the CDR3 is 14 residues. Germline V gives CDR1 MNHEY, CDR2 SVGAGI. V was trimmed by 5 bases and J by 4 bases, leaving 14 bases between them. CDR3 DNA sequence: TGTGCCAGCAGTGACGGGGCGGGGGGCACTGAAGCTTTCTTT. As protein: CASSDGAGGTEAFF.

The chain couples TRBV28 to TRBJ1-1; D may be TRBD1 (5 bases). V lost 3 bases and J 4 bases, leaving 12 bases between the germline ends. This CDR3 spans 14 amino acids. Per germline, CDR1 MDHEN and CDR2 SYDVKM. The CDR3 region is CASSLPGGATEAFF. The CDR3 bases are TGTGCCAGCAGTTTGCCCGGAGGGGCCACTGAAGCTTTCTTT.

The chain links TRBV27 to TRBJ2-5; 7 bases agree with TRBD1. The V gene's germline CDR1 is MNHEY and CDR2 SMNVEV (reference sequence). This CDR3 comprises 14 residues. The junction had 8 bases not matched to a gene; V was cut back by 5 bases and J by 5 bases. This chain's CDR3 is CASSPRTGSETQYF. CDR3 DNA: TGTGCCAGCAGTCCACGGACAGGTAGCGAGACCCAGTACTTC.

The chain joins TRBV4-1 to TRBJ2-7, with 15 bases fitting TRBD2. The germline V gene encodes CDR1 MGHRA and CDR2 YSYEKL. The CDR3 length is 18 residues. Trimming took 0 bases from V and 4 from J; bases not matched to a gene: 7. DNA of the CDR3: TGCGCCAGCAGCCAAGAATCAGGGACTAGCGGGGGGTCGTACGAGCAGTACTTC. Translated: CASSQESGTSGGSYEQYF.

There are a few counts of this clone. This chain uses TRBV6-6 with TRBJ2-1; D possibly corresponds to TRBD2 (5 bases). The ends were cut back, 4 bases at V and 4 bases at J, with 11 bases in the middle. The CDR3 contains 14 residues. Germline V gives CDR1 MNHNY, CDR2 SVGAGI (reference sequence). This CDR3 is CASSSRTRYNEQFF. The CDR3 DNA sequence: TGTGCCAGCAGTTCCAGGACTCGATACAATGAGCAGTTCTTC.

The rearrangement uses TRBV5-4 and TRBJ1-1, with TRBD1 as a possible D gene (5 bases). The CDR3 covers 14 residues. Germline CDR1 reads SGHNT; CDR2 reads YYREEE (reference sequence). Trimming pared 4 bases from V and 0 bases from J, leaving 10 bases between. Here the CDR3 reads CASSGRELNTEAFF. The CDR3 coding sequence is TGTGCCAGCAGCGGCAGGGAATTGAACACTGAAGCTTTCTTT.

V is TRBV6-5 and J is TRBJ2-5, with D maybe TRBD2 (6 bases). V gave up 7 bases and J gave up 6 bases, with 21 bases separating them. Germline V lookup: CDR1 MNHEY, CDR2 SVGAGI. The CDR3 sequence is 15 residues long. The CDR3 here is CASTTRLAPSKTQYF. In DNA form, the CDR3 reads TGTGCCAGCACCACGCGGCTAGCGCCATCAAAGACCCAGTACTTC.

This clone was detected only a few times. The V call is TRBV29-1, the J call TRBJ2-7; 8 nucleotides agree with TRBD1. Trimming at V came to 0 bases and at J to 3 bases, leaving 4 bases not matched to a gene. CDR1 SQVTM and CDR2 ANQGSEA come from the germline V gene. There are 14 residues in the CDR3. CDR3 coding DNA: TGCAGCGTTGAAGACAGGGGGCAACTCTACGAGCAGTACTTC. This translates into CSVEDRGQLYEQYF.

This clone showed up just once. Other DNA sequences in this specimen translate into the identical CDR3. The rearrangement links TRBV6-5 to TRBJ2-7; 7 bases map to TRBD2. Germline V lookup: CDR1 MNHEY, CDR2 SVGAGI. The CDR3 has 13 amino acids. Trimming at V came to 6 bases and at J to 0 bases, leaving 2 bases not matched to a gene. The CDR3 region has the DNA TGTGCCAGCAGAACGGGGGGCTCCTACGAGCAGTACTTC. Translation: CASRTGGSYEQYF.

The chain joins TRBV27 to TRBJ2-3; D may be TRBD1 (6 bases). CDR1 and CDR2 (germline): MNHEY, SMNVEV (reference sequence). The CDR3 loop spans 16 amino acids. The V end was cut by 5 bases, the J end by 0 bases, with 15 bases between. The CDR3 DNA sequence: TGTGCCAGCAGTCCTTGGGGGCTATCTAGCACAGATACGCAGTATTTT. Translated, it gives CASSPWGLSSTDTQYF.

The chain employs TRBV6-5 and TRBJ1-4, with 10 bases aligning to TRBD1. Trimming cost V 6 bases and J 6 bases; bases outside gene matches: 7. CDR3 size: 15 residues. Germline assignment: CDR1 MNHEY and CDR2 SVGAGI. CDR3 sequence: CASRSRGTGDEKLFF. Here the CDR3 DNA reads TGTGCCAGCAGGTCCCGCGGGACAGGGGATGAAAAACTGTTTTTT.

This chain links TRBV27 with TRBJ2-7; TRBD2 matches at 7 bases. This CDR3 contains 16 residues. Germline V gene lookup returns CDR1 MNHEY and CDR2 SMNVEV (reference sequence). The V and J ends lost 2 bases and 4 bases, in that order; junction bases with no gene match: 11. The CDR3 protein is CASSLGPRGGSYEQYF. CDR3 coding DNA: TGTGCCAGCAGTTTAGGGCCCCGGGGCGGGAGTTACGAGCAGTACTTC.

The gene calls are TRBV5-4 and TRBJ2-1; maybe TRBD2 (5 bases). The CDR3 totals 16 residues. V dropped 10 bases and J dropped 1 base, with 21 bases sitting between them. Germline CDR1 SGHNT, CDR2 YYREEE (reference sequence). The CDR3 region is CAVGLEKRGSYNEQFF. DNA of the CDR3: TGTGCCGTGGGTTTGGAGAAGCGAGGGTCCTACAATGAGCAGTTCTTC.

The chain is built from TRBV19 and TRBJ2-2; 9 nucleotides match TRBD1. Germline loops: CDR1 LNHDA, CDR2 SQIVND (reference sequence). The CDR3 consists of 15 residues. After removal of 10 bases from V and 3 bases from J, the junction contained 9 bases not matched to a gene. DNA of the CDR3: TGTGCCACCGAGGCGACAGGGGGGTACACCGGGGAGCTGTTTTTT. This sequence encodes CATEATGGYTGELFF.

The genes are TRBV6-1 and TRBJ2-7, with 9 bases that match TRBD1. J gave up 6 bases and V 7 bases, and 10 bases lay outside the gene matches. The CDR3 has 14 residues. Germline V lookup: CDR1 MNHNS, CDR2 SASEGT. The CDR3 sequence: CASTIEDRGSEQYF. For the CDR3, the DNA is TGTGCCAGCACTATAGAGGACAGGGGTTCCGAGCAGTACTTC.

This clone is a singleton in its sample. V and J are TRBV27 and TRBJ1-1; possible D gene TRBD1, 5 bases. V lost 5 bases to trimming and J lost 1 base, with 20 bases between them. The CDR3 loop spans 17 amino acids. Looked up from germline, CDR1 is MNHEY and CDR2 is SMNVEV (reference sequence). The CDR3 region has the DNA TGTGCCAGCAGTCTAGGACAAGGCCCAGAAAGGAACACTGAAGCTTTCTTT. It is translated as CASSLGQGPERNTEAFF.

This clone has only a few counts. The chain has TRBV14 and TRBJ2-7; D perhaps matches TRBD1 (6 bases). This CDR3 is built from 20 residues. The V and J ends lost 0 bases and 0 bases respectively, with 24 bases between them. The germline gives CDR1 SGHDN, CDR2 FVKESK. The CDR3 loop reads CASSQDLGHGWGLSSYEQYF. Here the CDR3 DNA reads TGTGCCAGCAGCCAAGATCTCGGACACGGATGGGGGCTTAGCTCCTACGAGCAGTACTTC. The full variable domain, with the rest looked up from reference TRBV14 and TRBJ2-7, is EAGVTQFPSHSVIEKGQTVTLRCDPISGHDNLYWYRRVMGKEIKFLLHFVKESKQDESGMPNNRFLAERTGGTYSTLKVQPAELEDSGVYFCASSQDLGHGWGLSSYEQYFGPGTRLTVT.

This rearrangement joins TRBV5-1 to TRBJ2-5, with TRBD2 identical over 9 bases. The CDR3 is made up of 15 amino acids. The germline gives CDR1 SGHRS, CDR2 YFSETQ. After removal of 0 bases from V and 5 bases from J, the junction contained 5 bases not matched to a gene. The CDR3 DNA reads TGCGCCAGCAGCTTGGTTAGCGGGGGAGGGGAGACCCAGTACTTC. This encodes CASSLVSGGGETQYF.

The chain is built from TRBV11-2 and TRBJ2-7; no definite D call. V was clipped by 1 base and J by 1 base, with 11 bases between them. Germline assignment: CDR1 SGHAT and CDR2 FQNNGV. This CDR3 comprises 15 residues. The CDR3 coding sequence is TGTGCCAGCAGCTTAGGCCCCGGTATGTCCTACGAGCAGTACTTC. The encoded protein is CASSLGPGMSYEQYF.

V gene TRBV11-2 combines with J gene TRBJ2-7; D may be TRBD2 (7 bases). Germline values: CDR1 SGHAT, CDR2 FQNNGV. This CDR3 contains 15 residues. The ends were cut back, 1 base at V and 6 bases at J, with 16 bases in the middle. The CDR3 DNA reads TGTGCCAGCAGCTTAGGTAGCGCGGGGGCCGGCGAGCAGTACTTC. Protein sequence: CASSLGSAGAGEQYF.